The 25 T cell receptor beta chains below all came from one sample that was sequenced in a study of T cell responses to AZD1222 COVID-19 vaccine. Using immunoSEQ multiplex PCR, the repertoire was profiled, and TCRdb retains in-frame clones only, with some absent. The table lists approximately 100,000 clones, approximately 91% of them singletons. Sequences were derived from peripheral blood, sampled on day 0 of AZD1222 vaccination. The source is an adult in good health.

The chain combines TRBV5-1 with TRBJ2-7; D may be TRBD2 (6 bases). V lost 4 bases and J 0 bases, leaving 14 bases between the germline ends. Germline CDR1 and CDR2: SGHRS and YFSETQ. The CDR3 covers 15 residues. The CDR3 is CASSLSGVDSYEQYF. The CDR3 coding sequence is TGCGCCAGCAGCCTATCGGGGGTTGACTCCTACGAGCAGTACTTC.

The rearrangement uses TRBV9 and TRBJ1-4, with 8 bases matching TRBD1. There are 15 residues in the CDR3. The germline gives CDR1 SGDLS, CDR2 YYNGEE. V gave up 3 bases and J gave up 7 bases; unmatched junction bases: 8. CDR3 DNA sequence: TGTGCCAGCAGCGAAGGACAGGGTTGGAGTGAAAAACTGTTTTTT. It translates to CASSEGQGWSEKLFF. Together with reference TRBV9 and TRBJ1-4, the CDR3 gives the full variable domain: DSGVTQTPKHLITATGQRVTLRCSPRSGDLSVYWYQQSLDQGLQFLIQYYNGEERAKGNILERFSAQQFPDLHSELNLSSLELGDSALYFCASSEGQGWSEKLFFGSGTQLSVL.

The chain carries TRBV6-6 and TRBJ2-7; D is possibly TRBD2 (6 bases). The germline V and J ends were trimmed by 5 bases and 4 bases, with 21 bases remaining between them. The CDR3 runs to 16 residues. Per the germline V gene, CDR1 is MNHNY and CDR2 is SVGAGI (reference sequence). The CDR3 sequence: CASSRTLVGGSYEQYF. The CDR3 region has the DNA TGTGCCAGCAGTCGAACCTTAGTGGGGGGAAGTTACGAGCAGTACTTC.

The J gene is TRBJ2-1, the V gene TRBV10-3; D may match TRBD1 or TRBD2 (5 bases each). V lost 2 bases and J lost 2, with 10 bases in between. This CDR3 comprises 15 residues. CDR1 ENHRY and CDR2 SYGVKD come from the germline V gene. The CDR3 loop is CAISERVGAYNEQFF. CDR3 bases: TGTGCCATCAGTGAGAGAGTGGGGGCCTACAATGAGCAGTTCTTC.

This clone appeared a single time. The V call is TRBV6-4, the J call TRBJ2-7, with D unresolved. Germline loops: CDR1 MRHNA, CDR2 SNTAGT. The CDR3 is made up of 12 amino acids. Deletions cut 0 bases from V and 7 bases from J, with 7 bases between. The chain's CDR3 is CASSDSLWEQYF. For the CDR3, the DNA is TGTGCCAGCAGTGACTCGCTCTGGGAGCAGTACTTC.

The chain links TRBV18 to TRBJ1-4; D is unclear. The CDR3 runs 15 residues. Trimming took off 6 bases at V and 5 bases at J, with 16 bases between the two ends. The V gene's germline CDR1 is KGHSH and CDR2 LQKENI. CDR3 bases: TGTGCCAGCTCTCCCAGTGGAGGGCAAAATGAAAAACTGTTTTTT. This gives the protein CASSPSGGQNEKLFF.

As for this clone: Other DNA sequences of this sample code for an identical CDR3. This chain uses TRBV18 with TRBJ1-1; 8 bases are shared with TRBD1. The V segment lost 3 bases and the J segment 1 base; nucleotides outside the gene matches: 1. Germline lookup yields CDR1 KGHSH and CDR2 LQKENI. This CDR3 spans 14 amino acids. The CDR3 sequence: CASSPGQGNTEAFF. The CDR3 DNA is TGTGCCAGCTCACCCGGACAGGGGAACACTGAAGCTTTCTTT.

This clone was counted once. V gene TRBV19 combines with J gene TRBJ1-4; D not certain. The CDR3 runs 17 residues. With 0 bases removed from V and 3 bases from J, the gap between germline ends came to 14 bases. The germline gives CDR1 LNHDA, CDR2 SQIVND (reference sequence). Written as DNA, the CDR3 is TGTGCCAGTAGTATAGAGGGCCCCTTCGGGGCTAATGAAAAACTGTTTTTT. Amino acids: CASSIEGPFGANEKLFF.

This clone was recorded a few times. The J gene is TRBJ2-1, the V gene TRBV6-5; 9 positions agree with TRBD1. Trimming took 3 bases from V and 8 from J; bases not matched to a gene: 8. Germline V gene data show CDR1 as MNHEY and CDR2 as SVGAGI. This CDR3 is built from 15 residues. CDR3 amino acids: CASSYSGTGWDEQFF. The CDR3 coding sequence is TGTGCCAGCAGTTATTCCGGGACAGGGTGGGATGAGCAGTTCTTC.

The chain carries TRBV20-1 and TRBJ2-7; D is unclear. Germline V gene data show CDR1 as DFQATT and CDR2 as SNEGSKA (reference sequence). The CDR3 loop spans 11 amino acids. V gave up 6 bases and J gave up 3 bases, with 9 bases separating them. CDR3 amino acids: CSAQYLYEQYF. The DNA for the CDR3 is TGCAGTGCCCAATACCTCTACGAGCAGTACTTC.

V is TRBV30 and J is TRBJ2-7, with D uncertain. CDR3 size: 11 residues. The V and J ends lost 3 bases and 9 bases respectively, with 12 bases between them. The germline V gene encodes CDR1 GTSNPN and CDR2 SVGIG (reference sequence). The DNA for the CDR3 is TGTGCCTGGAGCCATCGGAATGGGCAGTACTTC. It codes for CAWSHRNGQYF.

The CDR3 sequence: CASSHDRGSREQYF. The CDR3 DNA follows: TGTGCCAGTAGCCACGACAGGGGGAGTCGGGAGCAGTACTTC. The V gene is TRBV19, the J gene TRBJ2-7; 9 bases match TRBD1. The CDR3 runs to 14 residues. V was clipped by 6 bases and J by 7 bases; unmatched bases: 10. Germline loops: CDR1 LNHDA, CDR2 SQIVND (reference sequence). The whole variable domain, filled in from reference TRBV19 and TRBJ2-7, reads DGGITQSPKYLFRKEGQNVTLSCEQNLNHDAMYWYRQDPGQGLRLIYYSQIVNDFQKGDIAEGYSVSREKKESFPLTVTSAQKNPTAFYLCASSHDRGSREQYFGPGTRLTVT.

This clone was found many times. This chain links TRBV4-1 with TRBJ2-7, with 7 positions matching TRBD1. V trimming: 2 bases; J trimming: 5 bases; junction bases outside the gene matches: 9. The V gene's germline CDR1 is MGHRA and CDR2 YSYEKL. This CDR3 is built from 15 residues. The CDR3 sequence is CASSQTFRGFDEQYF. DNA for the CDR3: TGCGCCAGCAGCCAAACTTTCAGGGGGTTCGACGAGCAGTACTTC.

The table lists this clone with a count of one. The rearrangement uses TRBV6-5 and TRBJ2-1; perhaps TRBD2 as D (7 bases). In germline, CDR1 is MNHEY, CDR2 SVGAGI. The CDR3 runs 15 residues. Trimming pared 3 bases from V and 6 bases from J, leaving 15 bases between. CDR3 amino acids: CASSYRWGGGNEQFF. The CDR3, as DNA: TGTGCCAGCAGTTATAGGTGGGGGGGCGGCAATGAGCAGTTCTTC.

In its sample, this clone was seen a few times. This chain connects TRBV6-5 to TRBJ1-2; D might be TRBD1 (6 bases). The ends were cut back, 0 bases at V and 6 bases at J, with 17 bases in the middle. CDR3 length: 16 residues. Germline CDR1 and CDR2: MNHEY and SVGAGI. The chain's CDR3 is CASSYSTGSGEDGYTF. In DNA, the CDR3 is TGTGCCAGCAGTTACTCTACAGGGAGCGGTGAAGATGGCTACACCTTC.

The genes are TRBV14 and TRBJ2-7, with a weak D call TRBD2 (5 bases). This CDR3 is built from 14 residues. Germline-derived CDR1 and CDR2 are SGHDN and FVKESK. The ends were cut back, 5 bases at V and 3 bases at J, with 14 bases in the middle. As DNA, the CDR3 is TGTGCCAGCAGCTCGGGATGGGTAAACTACGAGCAGTACTTC. This codes for CASSSGWVNYEQYF. The entire variable domain, with the rest obtained from reference TRBV14 and TRBJ2-7, is as follows: EAGVTQFPSHSVIEKGQTVTLRCDPISGHDNLYWYRRVMGKEIKFLLHFVKESKQDESGMPNNRFLAERTGGTYSTLKVQPAELEDSGVYFCASSSGWVNYEQYFGPGTRLTVT.

The CDR3: CASSLDRDTGELFF. The CDR3 coding sequence is TGTGCCAGCAGCTTGGACAGAGACACCGGGGAGCTGTTTTTT. The rearrangement uses TRBV7-3 and TRBJ2-2; TRBD1 might be the D (6 bases). Trimming shortened V by 3 bases and J by 3 bases, and 8 bases separated the two germline ends. Germline V lookup: CDR1 SGHTA, CDR2 FQGTGA. This CDR3 is 14 amino acids long.

J is TRBJ2-5 and V is TRBV5-1; D is perhaps TRBD1 (6 bases). The ends were cut back, 0 bases at V and 1 base at J, with 16 bases in the middle. This CDR3 is built from 17 residues. Germline CDR1 reads SGHRS; CDR2 reads YFSETQ. CDR3 coding DNA: TGCGCCAGCAGCTTGGCCTTAGGGGGACAAGGCCAAGAGACCCAGTACTTC. Its translation is CASSLALGGQGQETQYF. The entire variable domain, with the rest obtained from reference TRBV5-1 and TRBJ2-5, is as follows: KAGVTQTPRYLIKTRGQQVTLSCSPISGHRSVSWYQQTPGQGLQFLFEYFSETQRNKGNFPGRFSGRQFSNSRSEMNVSTLELGDSALYLCASSLALGGQGQETQYFGPGTRLLVL.

The chain combines TRBV27 with TRBJ1-2, with a weak D call TRBD1 (6 bases). Per the germline V gene, CDR1 is MNHEY and CDR2 is SMNVEV (reference sequence). V was pared by 3 bases and J by 4 bases, with 9 bases between. The CDR3 totals 13 residues. The CDR3 loop is CASSFTGSYGYTF. DNA of the CDR3: TGTGCCAGCAGTTTTACAGGGTCCTATGGCTACACCTTC.

J is TRBJ2-2 and V is TRBV9, with a possible D match to TRBD1 (6 bases). The CDR3 loop spans 14 amino acids. Germline-derived CDR1 and CDR2 are SGDLS and YYNGEE. V gave up 4 bases and J gave up 4 bases, with 11 bases separating them. CDR3 sequence reads: CASSIYRATGELFF. CDR3 nucleotide sequence: TGTGCCAGCAGCATCTACAGGGCCACCGGGGAGCTGTTTTTT.

V is TRBV28 and J is TRBJ2-1, with D unresolved. V shed 3 bases and J shed 9 bases, with 3 bases lying between them. Germline V gene sequence: CDR1 MDHEN, CDR2 SYDVKM. This CDR3 is 10 amino acids long. DNA of the CDR3: TGTGCCAGCAGTTTTGGTGAGCAGTTCTTC. Translating gives CASSFGEQFF.

The genes are TRBV27 and TRBJ1-5; TRBD1 aligns across 8 bases. This CDR3 is built from 15 residues. The germline V gene has CDR1 MNHEY and CDR2 SMNVEV (reference sequence). V shed 2 bases and J 4 bases; nucleotides not matched to a gene: 4. DNA for the CDR3: TGTGCCAGCAGTTTAGCCAGGGGGCAAAATCAGCCCCAGCATTTT. Protein: CASSLARGQNQPQHF.

This clone came up once. This sequence joins TRBV14 and TRBJ2-1; 8 nucleotides agree with TRBD2. Germline V gene sequence: CDR1 SGHDN, CDR2 FVKESK. J gave up 3 bases and V 0 bases, and 1 base lay outside the gene matches. The CDR3 contains 15 residues. In nucleotides, the CDR3 is TGTGCCAGCAGCCAAGAAGCGGGGGACTACAATGAGCAGTTCTTC. Residues: CASSQEAGDYNEQFF.

The V and J genes are TRBV18 and TRBJ1-1; tentative D call: TRBD1 (5 bases). Trimming removed 2 bases from V and 11 bases from J, with 15 bases in between. The CDR3 sequence is 13 residues long. Germline V gene sequence: CDR1 KGHSH, CDR2 LQKENI. Written as DNA, the CDR3 is TGTGCCAGCTCACCAAACGGCAGGGATGTGGCTTTCTTT. This sequence encodes CASSPNGRDVAFF.

This chain connects TRBV7-8 to TRBJ1-2, with 9 bases aligning to TRBD1. J lost 4 bases, V lost 5 bases, and 11 bases had no gene match. Looked up from germline, CDR1 is SGHVS and CDR2 is FQNEAQ. This CDR3 has 16 amino acids. In DNA, the CDR3 is TGTGCCAGCAGCCTTTGGACAGGGGTGGATGGCTATGGCTACACCTTC. Translated, it gives CASSLWTGVDGYGYTF.